This TCR beta chain was obtained from a study of Ad26.COV2.S vaccination and SARS-CoV-2 variants. About the research overall: Donor was one of the participants in the Ad26.COV2.S arm of the COV1001 trial.

This table comes from immunoSEQ multiplex PCR, and its TCRdb copy is limited to in-frame clones, with some not included. Of more than 250,000 clones in the sample, about 87% are singletons; the top ten hold 3% to 4%. Treatment reported: some 20 received Ad26.COV2.S at low or high dose, single or two shots; roughly five received placebo; per-sample allocation not given. Specimens were obtained on day 63 following the first vaccine or placebo injection. An Ad26 vector that expressed Wuhan-strain SARS-CoV-2 spike constituted the vaccine. J was trimmed by 7 bases and V by 1 base; bases with no gene match: 8. This CDR3 contains 15 residues. Germline V gene data show CDR1 as LGHNA and CDR2 as YSLEER.

The starting material was peripheral blood, obtained in a trial of Ad26.COV2.S vaccine versus placebo. The V and J genes are TRBV4-3 and TRBJ1-2, with TRBD1 matching 8 bases. This receptor was taken from a person aged 18-65 years who received the Ad26.COV2.S COVID-19 vaccine or a placebo. Written as DNA, the CDR3 is TGCGCCAGCAGCCAAGGGACAGGGAGTCTAAGTGGCTACACCTTC. Translation gives CASSQGTGSLSGYTF.